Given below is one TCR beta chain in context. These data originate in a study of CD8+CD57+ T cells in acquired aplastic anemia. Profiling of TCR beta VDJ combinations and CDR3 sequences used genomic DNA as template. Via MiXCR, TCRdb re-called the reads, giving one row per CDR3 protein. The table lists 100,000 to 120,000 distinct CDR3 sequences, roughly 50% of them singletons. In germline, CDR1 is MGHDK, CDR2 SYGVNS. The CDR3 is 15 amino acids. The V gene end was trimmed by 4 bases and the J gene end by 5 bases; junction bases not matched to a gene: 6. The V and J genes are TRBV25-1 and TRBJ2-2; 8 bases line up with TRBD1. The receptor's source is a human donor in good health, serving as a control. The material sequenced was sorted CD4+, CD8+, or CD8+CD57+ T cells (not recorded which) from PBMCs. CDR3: CASSVRGRGTGELFF. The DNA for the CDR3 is TGTGCCAGCAGTGTCAGGGGGCGCGGGACCGGGGAGCTGTTTTTT.